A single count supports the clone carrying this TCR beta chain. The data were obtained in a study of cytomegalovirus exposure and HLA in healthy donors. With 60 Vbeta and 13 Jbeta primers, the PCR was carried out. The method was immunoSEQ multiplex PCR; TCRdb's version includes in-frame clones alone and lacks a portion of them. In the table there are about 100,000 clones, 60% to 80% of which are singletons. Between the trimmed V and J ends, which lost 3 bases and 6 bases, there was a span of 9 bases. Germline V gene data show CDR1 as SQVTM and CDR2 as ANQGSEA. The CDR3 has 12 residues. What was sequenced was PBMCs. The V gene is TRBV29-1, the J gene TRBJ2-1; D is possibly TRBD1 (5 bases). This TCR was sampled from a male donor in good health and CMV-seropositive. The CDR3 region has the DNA TGCAGCGTTGACAGGGTGGGCAATGAGCAGTTCTTC. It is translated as CSVDRVGNEQFF.